A selection of T cell receptor beta chains follows, all from one sample in a study of regulatory T cells in long-lasting Graves disease. TCRdb ran MiXCR on the multiplex PCR reads and lists one entry per CDR3 protein. The sample lists about 470,000 distinct CDR3 sequences; less than 25% were seen once. The sample was peripheral blood mononuclear cells (PBMCs), taken when the disease was refractory, from a patient treated with antithyroid drugs. The receptors here all came from a female donor with Graves disease. CDR3s include the opening cysteine and the closing phenylalanine or tryptophan. Fields, in order: V gene, clone size, D gene, J gene, CDR3 protein, CDR3 DNA. D genes are given only for firm matches. The size field is filled for only some rows; it gives once, few, many or a size class.

TRBV28	-	-	TRBJ1-6	CASSSNLFPPHF	TGTGCCAGCAGTTCGAACCTATTCCCCCCCCACTTT
TRBV11-2	many	TRBD1	TRBJ2-5	CASSLGQGPQETQYF	TGTGCCAGCAGCTTGGGACAGGGACCCCAAGAGACCCAGTACTTC
TRBV27	many	-	TRBJ1-1	CASREGPEAFF	TGTGCCAGCAGAGAGGGGCCTGAAGCTTTCTTT
TRBV29-1	many	-	TRBJ2-7	CSVAPGLLRVSEQYF	TGCAGCGTCGCTCCGGGACTCCTAAGGGTGAGCGAGCAGTACTTC
TRBV5-1	few	-	TRBJ1-1	CASSSQANTEAFF	TGCGCCAGCAGCTCCCAGGCGAACACTGAAGCTTTCTTT
TRBV28	many	TRBD1	TRBJ1-6	CASSLMGPGTGVNSPLHF	TGTGCCAGCAGTTTAATGGGACCTGGGACAGGGGTAAATTCACCCCTCCACTTT
TRBV20-1	many	TRBD2	TRBJ2-5	CSVILLAGVLQETQYF	TGCAGTGTTATTCTCCTAGCGGGAGTTCTGCAAGAGACCCAGTACTTC
TRBV7-2	many	-	TRBJ1-1	CASSLGRGSAEAFF	TGTGCCAGCAGCTTAGGACGCGGGTCTGCTGAAGCTTTCTTT
TRBV20-1	-	-	TRBJ2-2	CSAKGNTGEPFF	TGCAGTGCTAAAGGAAACACCGGGGAGCCGTTTTTT
TRBV4-3	few	-	TRBJ1-2	CASSQSFRTDNYGYTF	TGCGCCAGCAGCCAGTCCTTCCGGACGGACAACTATGGCTACACCTTC
TRBV19	few	TRBD1	TRBJ2-7	CASSTGQGHSYEQYF	TGTGCCAGTAGTACCGGACAGGGGCACTCCTACGAGCAGTACTTC